These 16 T cell receptor beta chains came from one sample sequenced in a study of T cell responses to AZD1222 COVID-19 vaccine. TCRdb's copy holds only in-frame clones and misses some; the assay was immunoSEQ multiplex PCR. This repertoire shows about 100,000 clones, around 90% found once; its top ten account for more than 1.5%. The source material was peripheral blood, sampled on day 0 of AZD1222 vaccination. These receptors were collected from an adult in good health.

The V and J genes are TRBV14 and TRBJ2-1; D not certain. The CDR3 is 15 residues long. V shed 1 base and J shed 2 bases, with 9 bases lying between them. From germline, CDR1 is SGHDN and CDR2 FVKESK. CDR3 DNA sequence: TGTGCCAGCAGCCAAGTCCGCAGAACCTACAATGAGCAGTTCTTC. This sequence encodes CASSQVRRTYNEQFF.

This chain connects TRBV29-1 to TRBJ2-7; no firm D call. This CDR3 comprises 14 residues. CDR1 is SQVTM, CDR2 ANQGSEA, per germline. Trimming took 0 bases from V and 3 from J, leaving 12 bases between them. The CDR3 bases are TGCAGCGTTGAAGACACCACACAAAACTACGAGCAGTACTTC. Translation gives CSVEDTTQNYEQYF.

This sequence joins TRBV28 and TRBJ1-2; D is undetermined. This CDR3 spans 13 amino acids. V was clipped by 6 bases and J by 8 bases, with 16 bases between them. Germline-derived CDR1 and CDR2 are MDHEN and SYDVKM. The CDR3 here is CASSPAQVRGYTF. The CDR3 nucleotides are TGTGCCAGCAGCCCCGCGCAGGTCCGAGGCTACACCTTC.

This chain connects TRBV24-1 to TRBJ1-2; D perhaps matches TRBD1 (5 bases). V was pared by 1 base and J by 3 bases, with 8 bases between. Germline CDR1 and CDR2: KGHDR and SFDVKD. The CDR3 is 14 residues long. The DNA of the CDR3 is TGTGCCACCAGTGATTTCCCCAGGGACTATGGCTACACCTTC. Protein product: CATSDFPRDYGYTF.

The rearrangement uses TRBV25-1 and TRBJ1-6; D possibly corresponds to TRBD1 (6 bases). Trimming pared 8 bases from V and 4 bases from J, leaving 9 bases between. This CDR3 has 13 amino acids. Germline loops: CDR1 MGHDK, CDR2 SYGVNS. CDR3: CASGGQYNSPLHF. CDR3 DNA: TGTGCCAGCGGGGGACAATATAATTCACCCCTCCACTTT. The full variable domain, rest sourced from reference TRBV25-1 and TRBJ1-6, is EADIYQTPRYLVIGTGKKITLECSQTMGHDKMYWYQQDPGMELHLIHYSYGVNSTEKGDLSSESTVSRIRTEHFPLTLESARPSHTSQYLCASGGQYNSPLHFGNGTRLTVT.

The chain links TRBV19 to TRBJ1-5, with no clear D. Germline V gene data show CDR1 as LNHDA and CDR2 as SQIVND (reference sequence). The germline V and J ends were trimmed by 6 bases and 0 bases, with 9 bases remaining between them. This CDR3 has 14 amino acids. The CDR3 DNA is TGTGCCAGTAGATACAGTGATAGCAATCAGCCCCAGCATTTT. The encoded protein is CASRYSDSNQPQHF.

The chain recombines TRBV11-2 with TRBJ2-1, with 9 nucleotides matching TRBD2. Germline assignment: CDR1 SGHAT and CDR2 FQNNGV. The J segment lost 0 bases and the V segment lost 2 bases, leaving 5 bases of the junction unmatched. The CDR3 is 17 amino acids. This CDR3 is CASSLPLAGNSYNEQFF. In nucleotides, the CDR3 is TGTGCCAGCAGCTTACCCCTAGCGGGAAACTCCTACAATGAGCAGTTCTTC.

V and J are TRBV7-2 and TRBJ1-3, with D possibly TRBD1 on 5 matching bases. Trimming took off 4 bases at V and 0 bases at J, with 19 bases between the two ends. The CDR3 sequence is 18 residues long. Germline CDR1 SGHTA, CDR2 FQGNSA. CDR3 nucleotide sequence: TGTGCCAGCAGCTCACAATCAGGGTCCCTACGCTCTGGAAACACCATATATTTT. Its translation: CASSSQSGSLRSGNTIYF. Variable domain in full (rest from reference TRBV7-2 and TRBJ1-3): GAGVSQSPSNKVTEKGKDVELRCDPISGHTALYWYRQSLGQGLEFLIYFQGNSAPDKSGLPSDRFSAERTGGSVSTLTIQRTQQEDSAVYLCASSSQSGSLRSGNTIYFGEGSWLTVV.

This clone was counted a few times. The chain uses TRBV25-1 and TRBJ2-5; 8 nucleotides line up with TRBD2. This CDR3 comprises 15 residues. Germline CDR1 reads MGHDK; CDR2 reads SYGVNS. With 6 bases clipped from V and 2 bases from J, the junction kept 8 bases outside the gene matches. The CDR3 here is CASSREGGGQETQYF. The CDR3 coding sequence is TGTGCCAGCAGCCGGGAGGGAGGGGGTCAAGAGACCCAGTACTTC.

In its sample, this clone was seen once. The rearrangement links TRBV30 to TRBJ1-1; no reliable D call. Germline CDR1 GTSNPN, CDR2 SVGIG (reference sequence). V was shortened by 1 base and J by 4 bases, with 7 bases between the two germline ends. The CDR3 loop spans 12 amino acids. CDR3 DNA: TGTGCCTGGAGTGGACCTAGCACTGAAGCTTTCTTT. Its protein is CAWSGPSTEAFF.

The chain has TRBV27 and TRBJ1-2; weak D call: TRBD1 (6 bases). Germline lookup yields CDR1 MNHEY and CDR2 SMNVEV (reference sequence). V shed 6 bases and J shed 8 bases, with 16 bases lying between them. CDR3 length: 13 residues. CDR3 DNA sequence: TGTGCCAGCAGACAATTAAACAGGGAAGGCTACACCTTC. Its protein is CASRQLNREGYTF.

This clone has a single count. V gene TRBV7-9 combines with J gene TRBJ1-6; D is perhaps TRBD1 (5 bases). The germline V gene encodes CDR1 SEHNR and CDR2 FQNEAQ (reference sequence). Trimming removed 5 bases from V and 7 bases from J, with 15 bases in between. The CDR3 spans 15 residues. CDR3 in DNA: TGTGCCAGCAGCCGTGGTGAGGGGCGAAATTCACCCCTCCACTTT. This codes for CASSRGEGRNSPLHF.

The chain's CDR3 is CASSFHGRQYTDTQYF. The DNA for the CDR3 is TGTGCCAGCAGTTTCCATGGACGCCAATACACAGATACGCAGTATTTT. The chain is built from TRBV28 and TRBJ2-3; D call uncertain. Trimming pared 3 bases from V and 2 bases from J, leaving 15 bases between. Germline V CDR1 and CDR2: MDHEN, SYDVKM. The CDR3 runs 16 residues.

CDR3 region: CASSIGTYQPQHF. Here the CDR3 DNA reads TGTGCCAGTAGTATAGGGACCTATCAGCCCCAGCATTTT. V and J are TRBV19 and TRBJ1-5; no firm D call. This CDR3 has 13 amino acids. Per germline, CDR1 LNHDA and CDR2 SQIVND (reference sequence). Trimming removed 1 base from V and 5 bases from J, with 6 bases in between.

This chain links TRBV4-1 with TRBJ2-1; 10 nucleotides agree with TRBD2. CDR1 and CDR2 (germline): MGHRA, YSYEKL. The V segment lost 4 bases and the J segment 4 bases; nucleotides outside the gene matches: 7. The CDR3 extends over 16 amino acids. In DNA form, the CDR3 reads TGCGCCAGCAGCCCTTTAGGACTAGCGGTTTACAATGAGCAGTTCTTC. Residues: CASSPLGLAVYNEQFF.

This clone has more than one count but fewer than ten. The V gene is TRBV10-1, the J gene TRBJ2-3, with 11 bases fitting TRBD2. The CDR3 consists of 16 residues. From germline, CDR1 is WNHNN and CDR2 SYGVQD (reference sequence). V was clipped by 3 bases and J by 5 bases; unmatched bases: 7. The DNA of the CDR3 is TGCGCCAGCAGTGACCCCCGAGGACTAGCGGGAGATACGCAGTATTTT. Amino acids: CASSDPRGLAGDTQYF.